This note documents a single T cell receptor (beta chain) sequence. As yet, its antigen is unknown. Collection occurred without any documented infections or immune events in donors. This sample stems from a study of identifying expanded T cells in peripheral blood. TCRdb's copy holds only in-frame clones and misses some; the assay was immunoSEQ multiplex PCR. The top ten clones hold approximately 5.7% of a sample with about 100,000 clones, around 90% of them seen once. The CDR3 consists of 16 residues. J gave up 7 bases and V 2 bases, and 10 bases lay outside the gene matches. Per germline, CDR1 KGHSY and CDR2 FQNENV. Findings and caveats of the study: About 1.2 clones differed between technical replicates, versus approximately 16 and 20 over time. Across healthy donors, higher total template counts meant significantly greater roughly 2-week count variance.

The receptor was isolated from a person aged 18 to 70 in good health. The chain uses TRBV16 and TRBJ2-1, with TRBD2 identical over 8 bases. The specimen was blood. The CDR3 here is CASSQRSSGAGNEQFF. CDR3 sequence (DNA): TGTGCCAGCAGCCAAAGGAGTAGCGGGGCCGGGAATGAGCAGTTCTTC. Supplemented by reference TRBV16 and TRBJ2-1, the full variable domain reads GEEVAQTPKHLVRGEGQKAKLYCAPIKGHSYVFWYQQVLKNEFKFLISFQNENVFDETGMPKERFSAKCLPNSPCSLEIQATKLEDSAVYFCASSQRSSGAGNEQFFGPGTRLTVL.